The rows below give T cell receptor beta chains drawn from one sample of a study of blood T cell repertoires in COVID-19. The protocol was immunoSEQ multiplex PCR, while the TCRdb copy is restricted to in-frame clones and leaves out a portion. The table shows a few hundred thousand clones, with approximately 90% occurring only once. The sample was PBMCs or T cells enriched from blood (not recorded which). The source is a woman in her late teens or twenties who had recovered from COVID-19. Both conserved end residues are part of each CDR3. The order of the fields is J gene, V gene, clone size, D gene, CDR3 DNA, CDR3 protein. D genes are given only for firm matches. Some rows mark clone size as missing; the rest say once, few, many or name a class of expanded clone.

j_call: TRBJ2-2; v_call: TRBV24-1; clone_size: once; d_call: TRBD1; cdr3_nt: TGTGCCACCAGTGATCCGGGACAGGGTCGTATCGGGGAGCTGTTTTTT; cdr3_aa: CATSDPGQGRIGELFF
j_call: TRBJ2-7; v_call: TRBV6-5; clone_size: NA; d_call: TRBD2; cdr3_nt: TGTGCCAGCAGTTACTCGGTTTTAGCGGGGGTCGAGCAGTACTTC; cdr3_aa: CASSYSVLAGVEQYF
j_call: TRBJ1-2; v_call: TRBV13; clone_size: NA; d_call: TRBD1; cdr3_nt: TGTGCCAGCAGCTTGCGGGACAGGGGTTTTGGCTACACCTTC; cdr3_aa: CASSLRDRGFGYTF
j_call: TRBJ1-1; v_call: TRBV18; clone_size: few; d_call: TRBD1; cdr3_nt: TGTGCCAGCTCACTAACGGGACAGCCGGGGACTGAAGCTTTCTTT; cdr3_aa: CASSLTGQPGTEAFF
j_call: TRBJ1-2; v_call: TRBV5-4; clone_size: NA; d_call: NA; cdr3_nt: TGTGCCAGCAGCTCGAACTATGGCTACACCTTC; cdr3_aa: CASSSNYGYTF
j_call: TRBJ1-1; v_call: TRBV25-1; clone_size: few; d_call: NA; cdr3_nt: TGTGCCAGCAGTGAATTTCAGAACACTGAAGCTTTCTTT; cdr3_aa: CASSEFQNTEAFF
j_call: TRBJ2-3; v_call: TRBV7-9; clone_size: NA; d_call: TRBD2; cdr3_nt: TGTGCCAGCAGCTTCATCGGGACTAGCGGGGGGGCGGAGGTAGATACGCAGTATTTT; cdr3_aa: CASSFIGTSGGAEVDTQYF
j_call: TRBJ1-1; v_call: TRBV9; clone_size: NA; d_call: TRBD1; cdr3_nt: TGTGCCAGCAGCGGGAACCGGGACAGGGACACTGAAGCTTTCTTT; cdr3_aa: CASSGNRDRDTEAFF
j_call: TRBJ1-1; v_call: TRBV19; clone_size: NA; d_call: NA; cdr3_nt: TGTGCCAGTAGTATAGGGGGCCAGGGGATGAACACTGAAGCTTTCTTT; cdr3_aa: CASSIGGQGMNTEAFF
j_call: TRBJ1-2; v_call: TRBV29-1; clone_size: NA; d_call: TRBD1; cdr3_nt: TGCAGCGGAGGGGGCACCTCCTATGGCTACACCTTC; cdr3_aa: CSGGGTSYGYTF
j_call: TRBJ1-2; v_call: TRBV12-3/TRBV12-4; clone_size: NA; d_call: NA; cdr3_nt: TGTGCCAGCAGTTTAGGGGGAGGCCTCGGCTACACCTTC; cdr3_aa: CASSLGGGLGYTF
j_call: TRBJ1-1; v_call: TRBV27; clone_size: NA; d_call: NA; cdr3_nt: TGTGCCAGCAGTTTCAGCGCGGGGAACACTGAAGCTTTCTTT; cdr3_aa: CASSFSAGNTEAFF
j_call: TRBJ1-2; v_call: TRBV29-1; clone_size: NA; d_call: NA; cdr3_nt: TGCAGCACACCCGATGGGCTATATGGCTACACCTTC; cdr3_aa: CSTPDGLYGYTF
j_call: TRBJ2-3; v_call: TRBV5-1; clone_size: NA; d_call: TRBD2; cdr3_nt: TGCGCCAGCAGCCAATCCGGGGGGGTCACAGATACGCAGTATTTT; cdr3_aa: CASSQSGGVTDTQYF
j_call: TRBJ1-2; v_call: TRBV7-3; clone_size: NA; d_call: TRBD1; cdr3_nt: TGTGCCAGCAGCTTAGGGGACAGGGGGCTTGGCTACACCTTC; cdr3_aa: CASSLGDRGLGYTF
j_call: TRBJ2-1; v_call: TRBV24-1; clone_size: NA; d_call: TRBD1; cdr3_nt: TGTGCCTCTTTGGACAGGAGGAGGTCGAATGAGCAGTTCTTC; cdr3_aa: CASLDRRRSNEQFF
j_call: TRBJ1-1; v_call: TRBV10-3; clone_size: NA; d_call: TRBD1; cdr3_nt: TGTGCCATCAGAGCCGACAGGGTTGGTGAAGCTTTCTTT; cdr3_aa: CAIRADRVGEAFF
j_call: TRBJ2-7; v_call: TRBV5-1; clone_size: NA; d_call: NA; cdr3_nt: TGCGCCAGCAGCTTGGTCGGGGGGCGTAGGACCGGGTCTCAAGGGCAGTACTTC; cdr3_aa: CASSLVGGRRTGSQGQYF
j_call: TRBJ2-1; v_call: TRBV7-2; clone_size: many; d_call: TRBD2; cdr3_nt: TGTGCCAGTAACTTAGCGGGGGGGACCTACAATGAGCAGTTCTTC; cdr3_aa: CASNLAGGTYNEQFF
j_call: TRBJ2-2; v_call: TRBV11-1; clone_size: NA; d_call: NA; cdr3_nt: TGTGCCAGCAGCCCCCGTCTCGCGAGCGGGGAGCTGTTTTTT; cdr3_aa: CASSPRLASGELFF
j_call: TRBJ1-3; v_call: TRBV7-3; clone_size: NA; d_call: TRBD1; cdr3_nt: TGTGCCAGCAGCTTACAGGGACAGGCTGGAAACACCATATATTTT; cdr3_aa: CASSLQGQAGNTIYF
j_call: TRBJ1-5; v_call: TRBV3-1/TRBV3-2; clone_size: NA; d_call: NA; cdr3_nt: TGTGCCAGCAGCCAAAGGGGGCAGCCCCAGCATTTT; cdr3_aa: CASSQRGQPQHF
j_call: TRBJ2-6; v_call: TRBV19; clone_size: NA; d_call: NA; cdr3_nt: TGTGCCAGTAGTCTCGTGAGTGCTGGGGCCAACGTCCTGACTTTC; cdr3_aa: CASSLVSAGANVLTF
j_call: TRBJ2-5; v_call: TRBV14; clone_size: NA; d_call: TRBD2; cdr3_nt: TGTGCCAGCAGCCAAAAAGGACTAGCGGTGTACCAAGAGACCCAGTACTTC; cdr3_aa: CASSQKGLAVYQETQYF
j_call: TRBJ1-2; v_call: TRBV6-5; clone_size: NA; d_call: TRBD1; cdr3_nt: TGTGCCAGCAGTTATATCACAGGGGTCGGCTATGGCTACACCTTC; cdr3_aa: CASSYITGVGYGYTF
j_call: TRBJ2-3; v_call: TRBV28; clone_size: NA; d_call: TRBD2; cdr3_nt: TGTGCCAGCCTCCAAGGGGCTAGCGGAAGCACAGATACGCAGTATTTT; cdr3_aa: CASLQGASGSTDTQYF
j_call: TRBJ1-6; v_call: TRBV14; clone_size: once; d_call: TRBD1; cdr3_nt: TGTGCCAGCAGCCTCGGACAGGTGAATTCACCCCTCCACTTT; cdr3_aa: CASSLGQVNSPLHF